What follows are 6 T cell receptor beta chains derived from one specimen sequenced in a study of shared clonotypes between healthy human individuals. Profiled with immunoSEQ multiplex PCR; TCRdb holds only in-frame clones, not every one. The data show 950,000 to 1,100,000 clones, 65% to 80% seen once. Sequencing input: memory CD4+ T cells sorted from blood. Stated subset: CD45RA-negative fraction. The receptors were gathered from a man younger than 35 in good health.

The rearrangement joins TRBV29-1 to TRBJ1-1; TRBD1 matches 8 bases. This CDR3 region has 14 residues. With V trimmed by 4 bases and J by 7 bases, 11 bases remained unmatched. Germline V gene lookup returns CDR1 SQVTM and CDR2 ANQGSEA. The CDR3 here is CSVVQGARYSEAFF. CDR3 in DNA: TGCAGCGTTGTCCAGGGGGCCCGGTACAGTGAAGCTTTCTTT.

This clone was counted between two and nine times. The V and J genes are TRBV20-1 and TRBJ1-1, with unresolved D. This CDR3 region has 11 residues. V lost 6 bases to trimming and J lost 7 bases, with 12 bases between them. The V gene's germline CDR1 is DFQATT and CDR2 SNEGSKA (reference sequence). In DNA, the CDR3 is TGCAGTGCCAGCGACACCCGTGAAGCTTTCTTT. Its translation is CSASDTREAFF.

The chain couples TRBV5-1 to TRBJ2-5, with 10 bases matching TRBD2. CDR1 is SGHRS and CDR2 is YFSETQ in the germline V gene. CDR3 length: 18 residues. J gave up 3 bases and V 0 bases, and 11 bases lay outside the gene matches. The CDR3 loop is CASSLVGVAGGIEETQYF. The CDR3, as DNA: TGCGCCAGCAGCTTGGTCGGGGTAGCGGGGGGCATTGAAGAGACCCAGTACTTC.

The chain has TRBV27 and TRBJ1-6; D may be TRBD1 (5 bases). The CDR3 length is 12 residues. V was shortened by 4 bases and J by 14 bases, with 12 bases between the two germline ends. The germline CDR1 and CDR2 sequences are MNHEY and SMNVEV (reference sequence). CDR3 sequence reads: CASSSLGTALHF. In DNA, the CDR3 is TGTGCCAGCAGTTCCCTAGGGACGGCCCTCCACTTT.

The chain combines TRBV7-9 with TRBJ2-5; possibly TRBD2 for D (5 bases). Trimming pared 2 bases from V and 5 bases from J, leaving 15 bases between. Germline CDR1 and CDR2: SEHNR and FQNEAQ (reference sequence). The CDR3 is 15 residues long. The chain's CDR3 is CASSLRVQTNETQYF. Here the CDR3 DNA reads TGTGCCAGCAGCTTAAGGGTACAGACTAACGAGACCCAGTACTTC.

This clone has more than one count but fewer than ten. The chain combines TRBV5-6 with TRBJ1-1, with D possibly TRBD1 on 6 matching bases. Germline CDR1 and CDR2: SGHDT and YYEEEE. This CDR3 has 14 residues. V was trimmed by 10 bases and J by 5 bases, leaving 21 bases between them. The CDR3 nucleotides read TGTGCCGCAACGCCCTGGGGGGCGGGGACTGAAGCTTTCTTT. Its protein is CAATPWGAGTEAFF.